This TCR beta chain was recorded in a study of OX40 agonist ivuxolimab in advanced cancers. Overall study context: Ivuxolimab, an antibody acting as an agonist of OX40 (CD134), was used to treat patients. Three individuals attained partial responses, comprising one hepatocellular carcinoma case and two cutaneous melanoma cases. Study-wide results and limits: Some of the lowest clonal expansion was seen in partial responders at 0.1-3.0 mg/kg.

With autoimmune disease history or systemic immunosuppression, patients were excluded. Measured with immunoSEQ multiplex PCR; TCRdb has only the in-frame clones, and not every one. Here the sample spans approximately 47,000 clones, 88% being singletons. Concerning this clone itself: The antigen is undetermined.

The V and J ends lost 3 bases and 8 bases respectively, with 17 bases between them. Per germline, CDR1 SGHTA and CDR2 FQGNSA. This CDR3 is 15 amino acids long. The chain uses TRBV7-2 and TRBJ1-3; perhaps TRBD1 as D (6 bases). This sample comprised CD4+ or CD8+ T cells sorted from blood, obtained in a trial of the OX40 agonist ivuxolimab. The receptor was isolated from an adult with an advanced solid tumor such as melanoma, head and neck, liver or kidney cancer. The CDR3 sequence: CASSLGQLGEDTIYF. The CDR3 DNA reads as TGTGCCAGCAGCTTGGGACAACTCGGTGAGGACACCATATATTTT. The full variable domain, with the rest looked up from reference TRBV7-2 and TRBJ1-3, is GAGVSQSPSNKVTEKGKDVELRCDPISGHTALYWYRQSLGQGLEFLIYFQGNSAPDKSGLPSDRFSAERTGGSVSTLTIQRTQQEDSAVYLCASSLGQLGEDTIYFGEGSWLTVV.